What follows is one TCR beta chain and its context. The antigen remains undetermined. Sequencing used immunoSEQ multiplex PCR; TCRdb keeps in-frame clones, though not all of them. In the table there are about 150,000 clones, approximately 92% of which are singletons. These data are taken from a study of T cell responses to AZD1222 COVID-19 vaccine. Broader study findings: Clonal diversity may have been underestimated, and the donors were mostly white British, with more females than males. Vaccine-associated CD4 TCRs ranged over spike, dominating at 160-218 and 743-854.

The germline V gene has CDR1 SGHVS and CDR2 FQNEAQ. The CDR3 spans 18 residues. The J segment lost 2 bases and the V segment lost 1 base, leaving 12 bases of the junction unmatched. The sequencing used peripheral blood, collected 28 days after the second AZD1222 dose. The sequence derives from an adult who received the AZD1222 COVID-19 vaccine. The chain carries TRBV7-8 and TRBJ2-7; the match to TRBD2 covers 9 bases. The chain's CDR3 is CASSLGGPSGIGTYEQYF. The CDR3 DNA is TGTGCCAGCAGCTTAGGGGGGCCTAGCGGGATTGGTACCTACGAGCAGTACTTC.